Below, 5 T cell receptor beta chains from the same sample are listed, as sequenced in a study of T cells after somatic rescue of genetic block (dated by TCRdb to about 2020). The library was built by means of the immunoSEQ multiplex PCR assay. Sourced from immuneACCESS, this table was stored by TCRdb with only in-frame sequences that have V and J called. A share of the clones is absent; for the studies checked, an unresolved V gene accounts for under half, and the remainder has no known explanation. This sample lists 100,000 to 120,000 clones; 75% to 95% were detected once. The top ten clonotypes cover roughly 1.4% of the sample. Sequenced material: peripheral blood mononuclear cells (PBMCs). The receptors were sampled from a woman aged 18-30 years.

V gene TRBV5-4 combines with J gene TRBJ2-7; D unresolved. Germline CDR1 SGHNT, CDR2 YYREEE (reference sequence). The CDR3 contains 14 residues. The V end was cut by 1 base, the J end by 2 bases, with 10 bases between. CDR3 bases: TGTGCCAGCAGCTTGAGGGCGTCAGCCTACGAGCAGTACTTC. It yields the protein CASSLRASAYEQYF.

The chain carries TRBV5-5 and TRBJ1-3; TRBD1 is a possible D gene (5 bases). V was cut by 0 bases and J by 2 bases, with 9 bases left in between. The CDR3 covers 15 residues. CDR1 and CDR2 (germline): SGHKS, YYEKEE (reference sequence). CDR3 in DNA: TGTGCCAGCAGCTTGGTGGGGGGAACTGGAAACACCATATATTTT. This sequence encodes CASSLVGGTGNTIYF.

The chain carries TRBV5-1 and TRBJ2-3; possible D gene TRBD2, 6 bases. The CDR3 is 16 residues long. The germline V gene encodes CDR1 SGHRS and CDR2 YFSETQ. V was clipped by 4 bases and J by 0 bases, with 15 bases between them. CDR3 region: CASSPAPSGSTDTQYF. The DNA for the CDR3 is TGCGCCAGCAGCCCGGCCCCCAGCGGGAGCACAGATACGCAGTATTTT. Full variable domain (remainder filled in from reference TRBV5-1 and TRBJ2-3): KAGVTQTPRYLIKTRGQQVTLSCSPISGHRSVSWYQQTPGQGLQFLFEYFSETQRNKGNFPGRFSGRQFSNSRSEMNVSTLELGDSALYLCASSPAPSGSTDTQYFGPGTRLTVL.

This chain uses TRBV15 with TRBJ2-5; D is ambiguous. Germline CDR1 and CDR2: LNHNV and YYDKDF (reference sequence). Trimming left V 5 bases short and J 7 bases short, with 11 bases between. The CDR3 extends over 12 amino acids. In nucleotides, the CDR3 is TGTGCCACCAGCCCGGACCTATCGACCCAGTACTTC. The encoded protein is CATSPDLSTQYF.

V and J are TRBV7-2 and TRBJ2-1; 13 nucleotides align to TRBD2. This CDR3 comprises 17 residues. The germline CDR1 and CDR2 sequences are SGHTA and FQGNSA. The V gene end was trimmed by 3 bases and the J gene end by 9 bases; junction bases not matched to a gene: 11. In nucleotides, the CDR3 is TGTGCCAGCAGCTTCCTCCGACTAGCGGGGGGTCGGGGTGAGCAGTTCTTC. Translated, it gives CASSFLRLAGGRGEQFF. Full variable domain (remainder filled in from reference TRBV7-2 and TRBJ2-1): GAGVSQSPSNKVTEKGKDVELRCDPISGHTALYWYRQSLGQGLEFLIYFQGNSAPDKSGLPSDRFSAERTGGSVSTLTIQRTQQEDSAVYLCASSFLRLAGGRGEQFFGPGTRLTVL.